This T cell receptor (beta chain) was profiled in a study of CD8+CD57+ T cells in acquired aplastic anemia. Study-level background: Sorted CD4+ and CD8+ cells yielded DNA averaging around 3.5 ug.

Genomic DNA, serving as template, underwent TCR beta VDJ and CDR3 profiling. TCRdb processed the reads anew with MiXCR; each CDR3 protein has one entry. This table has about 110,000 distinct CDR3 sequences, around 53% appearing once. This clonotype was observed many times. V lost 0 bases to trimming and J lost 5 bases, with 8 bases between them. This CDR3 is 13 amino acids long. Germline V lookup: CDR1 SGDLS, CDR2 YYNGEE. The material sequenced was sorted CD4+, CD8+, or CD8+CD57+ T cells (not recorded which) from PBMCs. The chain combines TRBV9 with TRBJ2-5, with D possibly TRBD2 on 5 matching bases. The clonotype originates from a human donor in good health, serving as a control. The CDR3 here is CASSVGLAETQYF. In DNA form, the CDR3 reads TGTGCCAGCAGCGTAGGCCTAGCTGAGACCCAGTACTTC.